This TCR beta chain was recorded in a study of T cells after yellow fever vaccination (dated by TCRdb to about 2019). For the study in its entirety: The SMART-Seq v4 Ultra Low Input RNA kit was used to prepare libraries from fractions with low cell numbers. To follow T-cell clones before and after primary and booster YFV17D yellow fever vaccination, bulk TCR alpha and beta repertoires were sequenced over time. Two healthy male donors made up the cohort, one aged 18 to 30 years and the other aged 30 to 39 years. Blood was drawn at multiple timepoints before and after primary and secondary immunization, with bulk PBMC replicates and cell subsets isolated. Overall results and qualifications from the work: The secondary T-cell response was found to be weaker but faster than the primary response, with a peak reached on day 5 rather than on day 15. Computational filtering was required because FACS-sorted repertoires could contain abundant contaminating clonotypes from the bulk population. A small share of clonotypes occurred in both CD4 and CD8 compartments, likely arising from convergent recombination. After the booster, most clones that had expanded after primary vaccination were detected again (over 95% of CD4 and roughly nine tenths of CD8), suggesting broad maintenance of memory. Because the study included only a couple of donors, the extent to which the findings can be generalized is limited.

The CDR3 contains 16 residues, cysteine and phenylalanine counted. Left in the record is the CDR3 DNA by itself, 48 bases read in frame from the first base. CDR1 and CDR2 are drawn from the germline V gene: SGHRS, YFSETQ. V lost 5 bases and J lost 2 bases, and the count of bases not matched to a germline gene is 12. TCR cDNA was made using 5'RACE template switching, a step that added a universal primer site and unique molecular identifiers. Priming of cDNA synthesis was performed from both the TCR alpha and TCR beta constant segments. Library amplification used two PCR steps, and the second PCR step added sample barcodes and sequencing adapters. Sequencing of libraries was done on Illumina HiSeq 2500 (2x100 bp) or NovaSeq (2x150 bp). Per the original workflow: Reads were demultiplexed and collapsed into UMI consensus sequences with MIGEC, and V(D)J alignment was performed with MiXCR. Clonotypes responding to the vaccine were identified with edgeR on replicate PBMC samples, with the criteria of FDR below 0.01 and a log2 fold change above 5 up to day 15. CD4 or CD8 identity was assigned to each bulk clonotype according to whether the clonotype was present at higher abundance in the sequenced CD4 repertoire or the sequenced CD8 repertoire. TCRdb itself trimmed the public reads at Q25 with fastp, ran MiXCR and retained productive beta chains. One record per CDR3 amino acid sequence lists the most common genes and DNA. In this record, the V and J calls reflect TCRdb's handling and not the investigators' own analysis. The table for this sample lists around 180,000 distinct CDR3 sequences; approximately 6% of them were counted only once. Clones ranked in the top ten supply 2.9% of the sample.

This clonotype showed up many times. Its recognized antigen is unknown. Base qualities are not provided; no much larger clone lies one nucleotide away. Taken with the paper, the label for treatment or condition translates to: live attenuated yellow fever vaccine strain. A standard Ficoll-Paque protocol was used to isolate PBMCs from peripheral blood. Dynabeads CD4 and CD8 positive selection kits were used to isolate the CD4 and CD8 T-cell fractions. TriZol was used to extract RNA from bulk PBMCs, from CD4 and CD8 fractions, and from dextramer-positive and dextramer-negative fractions. This TCR derives from a man between 18 and 35 years old who received the YFV17D yellow fever vaccine. The starting material was CD4+ T cells sorted from PBMCs, obtained on the day of the first yellow fever vaccination. The receptor chain draws on TRBV5-1 and TRBJ2-5; 7 central nucleotides agree with TRBD1. The CDR3 has the sequence CASRNSVGQSQETQYF. Here is the DNA: TGCGCCAGCAGGAACAGTGTGGGACAGTCACAAGAGACCCAGTACTTC.